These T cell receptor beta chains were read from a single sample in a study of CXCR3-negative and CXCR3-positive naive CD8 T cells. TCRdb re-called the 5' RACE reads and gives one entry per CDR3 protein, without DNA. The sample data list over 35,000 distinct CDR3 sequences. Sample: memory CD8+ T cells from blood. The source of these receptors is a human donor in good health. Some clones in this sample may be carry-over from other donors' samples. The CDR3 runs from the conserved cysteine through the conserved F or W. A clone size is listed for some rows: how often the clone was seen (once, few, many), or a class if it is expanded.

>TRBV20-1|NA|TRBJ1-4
CSARDTDSTTNEKLFF
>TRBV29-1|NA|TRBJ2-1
CSVGKLVEQFF
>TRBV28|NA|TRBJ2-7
CASSPRDSSYEQYF
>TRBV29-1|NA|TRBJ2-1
CSASGTSGSNEQFF
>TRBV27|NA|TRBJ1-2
CASSFVAGAGGYTF
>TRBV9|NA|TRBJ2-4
CASSVDGNRENIQYF
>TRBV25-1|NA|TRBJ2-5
CASSDPQETQYF
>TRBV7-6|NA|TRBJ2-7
CASSPLAGGTYEQYF
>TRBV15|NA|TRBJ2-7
CATSRGTPRGSYEQYF
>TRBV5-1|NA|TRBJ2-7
CASSLATPVYEQYF
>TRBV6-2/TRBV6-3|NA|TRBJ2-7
CASSYTGLPPYEQYF
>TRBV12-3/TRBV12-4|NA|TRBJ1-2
CASSLDPGYGYTF
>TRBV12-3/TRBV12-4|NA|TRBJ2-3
CASSQGADTQYF
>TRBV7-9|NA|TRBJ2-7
CASSLRDLEQYF
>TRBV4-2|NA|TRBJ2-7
CASSQAGPQGASYEQYF
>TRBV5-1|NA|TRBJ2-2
CASSPFAGGSGELFF
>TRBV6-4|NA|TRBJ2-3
CASSEEDGGGTDTQYF
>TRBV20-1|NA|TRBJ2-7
CSARATGDRTYEQYF
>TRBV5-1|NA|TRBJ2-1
CASSNVRAPGGNEQFF
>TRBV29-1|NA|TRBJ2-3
CSVDGLAGGTADTQYF
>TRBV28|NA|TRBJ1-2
CASSLTGGMNYGYTF
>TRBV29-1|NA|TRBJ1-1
CSATGGNTEAFF
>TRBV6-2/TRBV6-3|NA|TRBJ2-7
CASSYRDRGTYEQYF
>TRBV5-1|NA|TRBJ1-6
CASTLGRDHSPLHF
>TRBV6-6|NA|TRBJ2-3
CASSQPLGVVGTDTQYF
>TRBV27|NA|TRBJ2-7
CDSSFIAGNPNEQYF
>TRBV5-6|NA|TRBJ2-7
CASSPETGIYEQYF
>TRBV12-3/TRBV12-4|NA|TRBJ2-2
CASSNIGQGNTGELFF
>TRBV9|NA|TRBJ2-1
CASSPRVQGLLPSYNEQFF
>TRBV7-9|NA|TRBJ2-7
CASSLGDRWEQYF
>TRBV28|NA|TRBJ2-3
CASSPPWAGGPTDTQYF
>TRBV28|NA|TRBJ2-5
CASSFRRLAGDLQETQYF
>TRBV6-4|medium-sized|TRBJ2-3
CASSDSSGGADTQYF
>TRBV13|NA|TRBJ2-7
CASSLGAQKNYEQYF
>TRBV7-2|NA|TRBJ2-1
CASSLSVAADNEQFF
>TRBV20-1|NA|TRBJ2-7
CSARPSGIYEQYF
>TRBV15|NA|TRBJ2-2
CATSRTSGSPGELFF
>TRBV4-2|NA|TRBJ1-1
CASSQIWVGDRGSNTEAFF
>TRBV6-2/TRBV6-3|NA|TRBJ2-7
CASSYAGPSAYEQYF
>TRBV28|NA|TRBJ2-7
CASRGPRTRYEQYF
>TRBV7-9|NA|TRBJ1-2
CASSPDRVGYTF
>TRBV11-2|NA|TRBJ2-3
CASSELGGTYPGDTQYF
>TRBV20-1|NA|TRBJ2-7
CSARDLDNQIWEQYF
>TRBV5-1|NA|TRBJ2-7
CASSTTSGPSYEQCF
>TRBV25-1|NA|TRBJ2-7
CASSDTGLNPYEQYF
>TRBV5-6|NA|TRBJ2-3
CASSFVGSTATQYF
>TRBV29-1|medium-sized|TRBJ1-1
CSVEGGTEAFF
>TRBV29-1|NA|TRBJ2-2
CSVETSPNTGELFF
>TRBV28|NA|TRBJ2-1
CASTLANEQFF
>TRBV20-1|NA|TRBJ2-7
CSARVAGGIYEQYF
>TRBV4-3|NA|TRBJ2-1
CASSPREPGSYNEQFF
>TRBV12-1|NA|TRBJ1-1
CARSLRGACTEAFF
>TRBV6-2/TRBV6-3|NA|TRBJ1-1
CASSYRWGETTEAFF
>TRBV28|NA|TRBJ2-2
CASSFGAGTGDTGELFF